This TCR beta chain was captured in a study of blood T cell repertoires in COVID-19. The overall study: Researchers got acute and convalescent COVID-19 samples from the United States, Italy and Spain. Sources were T cells, B-cell-depleted T cells, or PBMCs; the material itself was cDNA or gDNA.

This clone is a singleton in its sample. This CDR3 contains 16 residues. With 0 bases removed from V and 3 bases from J, the gap between germline ends came to 14 bases. CDR1 MNHNY and CDR2 SVGAGI come from the germline V gene (reference sequence). In the study's own analysis: Amplification of reference gene primers provided the estimated nucleated cell counts. TCRdb keeps only in-frame clones here, not all; method: immunoSEQ multiplex PCR. V, J and clone size are those of that table, while D and trimming were read from the DNA. The table shows 210,000 or so clones, with over 75% occurring only once. The source is a man in his forties or fifties with acute or convalescent COVID-19. Input material: peripheral blood. The chain uses TRBV6-6 and TRBJ1-1; D might be TRBD1 (5 bases). The CDR3 loop reads CASSYSISGGDTEAFF. In DNA, the CDR3 is TGTGCCAGCAGTTACTCAATCTCGGGAGGGGACACTGAAGCTTTCTTT.